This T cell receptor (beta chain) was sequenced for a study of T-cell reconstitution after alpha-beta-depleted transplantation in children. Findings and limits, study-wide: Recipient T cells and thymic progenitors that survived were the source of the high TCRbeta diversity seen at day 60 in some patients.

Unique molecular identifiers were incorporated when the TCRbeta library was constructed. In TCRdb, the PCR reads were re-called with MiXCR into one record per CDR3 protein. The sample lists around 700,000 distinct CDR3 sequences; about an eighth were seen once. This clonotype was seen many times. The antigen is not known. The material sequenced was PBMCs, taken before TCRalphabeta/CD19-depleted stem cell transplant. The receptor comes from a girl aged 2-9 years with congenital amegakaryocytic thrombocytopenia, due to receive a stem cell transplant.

CDR3 sequence (DNA): TGTGCCAGCAGTTCGACCCCGGCGAGTACGACGCAGTATTTT. Encoded protein: CASSSTPASTTQYF. The J gene is TRBJ2-3, the V gene TRBV5-6; D not resolved. This CDR3 has 14 residues. Trimming stripped 5 bases from V and 9 bases from J, with 19 bases between. Germline V gives CDR1 SGHDT, CDR2 YYEEEE. The whole variable domain, remainder taken from reference TRBV5-6 and TRBJ2-3, is DAGVTQSPTHLIKTRGQQVTLRCSPKSGHDTVSWYQQALGQGPQFIFQYYEEEERQRGNFPDRFSGHQFPNYSSELNVNALLLGDSALYLCASSSTPASTTQYFGPGTRLTVL.